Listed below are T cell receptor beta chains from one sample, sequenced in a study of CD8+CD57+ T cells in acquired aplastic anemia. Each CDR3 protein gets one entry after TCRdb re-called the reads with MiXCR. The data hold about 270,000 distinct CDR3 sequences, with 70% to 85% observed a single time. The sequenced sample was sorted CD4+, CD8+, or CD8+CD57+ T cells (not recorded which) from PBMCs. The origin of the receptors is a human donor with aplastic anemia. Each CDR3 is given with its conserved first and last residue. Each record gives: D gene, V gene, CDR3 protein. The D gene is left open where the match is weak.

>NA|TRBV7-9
CASSFGGDEQFFGLTF
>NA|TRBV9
CASSLARSTALKYF
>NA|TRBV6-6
CASNEATGTEAFF
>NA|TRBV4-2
CASSQELAGKNEQFF
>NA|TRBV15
CASSRAAGQDTQYF
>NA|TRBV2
CASSDGGGDAEQYF
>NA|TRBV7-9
CASSLIPGAQYGYTF
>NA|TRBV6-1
CASQGGGNGQDEQFF
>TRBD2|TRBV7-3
CASSFRWGGQETQYF
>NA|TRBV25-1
CASSWGGWPYYDYTF
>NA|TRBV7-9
CASSLVPGELFFEKLFF
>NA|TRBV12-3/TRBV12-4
CATHGSVDNEQFF
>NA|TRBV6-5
CASSYVQENYTQYF
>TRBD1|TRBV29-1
CSVSGTGKGSYGYTF
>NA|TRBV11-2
CASSRVGGARDTQYF
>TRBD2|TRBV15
CASRSGGKDSQYF
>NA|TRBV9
CASSSDWSTDTQYF
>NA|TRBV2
CASRQGDTSPLHF
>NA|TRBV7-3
CASSQDPRGMTDDAFF
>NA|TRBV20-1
CSANDRTRGTFF
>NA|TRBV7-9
CASSSTGGQHQHF
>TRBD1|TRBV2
CASARTGGTDTQYF